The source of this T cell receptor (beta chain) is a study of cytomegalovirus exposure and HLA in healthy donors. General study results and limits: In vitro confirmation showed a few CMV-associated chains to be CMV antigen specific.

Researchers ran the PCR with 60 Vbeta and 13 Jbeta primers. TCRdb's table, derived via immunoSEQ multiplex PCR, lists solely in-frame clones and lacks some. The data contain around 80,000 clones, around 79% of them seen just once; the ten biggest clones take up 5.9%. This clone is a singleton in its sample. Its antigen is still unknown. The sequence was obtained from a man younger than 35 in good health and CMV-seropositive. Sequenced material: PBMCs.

The CDR3 DNA reads TGTGCCAGCAGGAGGAAGGGCACAGATACGCAGTATTTT. It specifies CASRRKGTDTQYF. The V gene is TRBV7-8, the J gene TRBJ2-3; D is ambiguous. V shed 6 bases and J shed 1 base, with 8 bases lying between them. Germline values: CDR1 SGHVS, CDR2 FQNEAQ. CDR3 length: 13 residues.